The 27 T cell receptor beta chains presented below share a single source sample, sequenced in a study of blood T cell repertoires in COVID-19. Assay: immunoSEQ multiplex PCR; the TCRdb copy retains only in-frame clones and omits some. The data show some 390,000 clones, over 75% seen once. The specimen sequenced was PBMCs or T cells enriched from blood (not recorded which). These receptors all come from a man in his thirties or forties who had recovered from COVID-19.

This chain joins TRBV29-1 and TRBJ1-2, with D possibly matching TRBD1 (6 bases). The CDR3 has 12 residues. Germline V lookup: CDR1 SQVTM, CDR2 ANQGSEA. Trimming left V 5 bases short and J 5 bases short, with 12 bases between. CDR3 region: CSVTKGVYGYTF. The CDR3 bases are TGCAGCGTTACAAAGGGGGTTTATGGCTACACCTTC.

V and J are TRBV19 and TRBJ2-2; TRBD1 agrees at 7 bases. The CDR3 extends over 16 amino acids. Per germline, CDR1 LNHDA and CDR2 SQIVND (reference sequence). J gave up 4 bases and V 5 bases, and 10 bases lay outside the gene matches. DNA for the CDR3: TGTGCCAGTAGTCTTCAGGGGGATCGGGGCACCGGGGAGCTGTTTTTT. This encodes CASSLQGDRGTGELFF.

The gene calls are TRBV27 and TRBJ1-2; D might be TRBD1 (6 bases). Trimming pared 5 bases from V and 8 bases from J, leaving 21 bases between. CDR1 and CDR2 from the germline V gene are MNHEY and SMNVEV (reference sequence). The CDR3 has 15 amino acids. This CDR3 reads CASSRSSDSAGGYTF. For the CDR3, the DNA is TGTGCCAGCAGTCGTTCTTCGGACAGCGCAGGAGGCTACACCTTC.

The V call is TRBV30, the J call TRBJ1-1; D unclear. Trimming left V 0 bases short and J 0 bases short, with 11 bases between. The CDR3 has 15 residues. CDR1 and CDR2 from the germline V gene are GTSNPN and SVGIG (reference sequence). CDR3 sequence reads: CAWSVRVPMNTEAFF. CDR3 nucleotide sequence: TGTGCCTGGAGTGTACGAGTGCCCATGAACACTGAAGCTTTCTTT.

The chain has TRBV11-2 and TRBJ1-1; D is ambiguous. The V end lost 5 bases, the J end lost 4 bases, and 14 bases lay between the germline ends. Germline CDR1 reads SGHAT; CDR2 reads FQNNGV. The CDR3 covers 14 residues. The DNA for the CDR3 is TGTGCCAGCAGCGCCCCGACTATCCTCACTGAAGCTTTCTTT. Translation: CASSAPTILTEAFF.

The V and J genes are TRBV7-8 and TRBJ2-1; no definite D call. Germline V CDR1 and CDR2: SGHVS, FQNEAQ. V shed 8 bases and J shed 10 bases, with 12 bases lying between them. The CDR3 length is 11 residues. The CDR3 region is CASGLGGEQFF. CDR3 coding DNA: TGTGCCAGCGGGCTGGGTGGGGAGCAGTTCTTC.

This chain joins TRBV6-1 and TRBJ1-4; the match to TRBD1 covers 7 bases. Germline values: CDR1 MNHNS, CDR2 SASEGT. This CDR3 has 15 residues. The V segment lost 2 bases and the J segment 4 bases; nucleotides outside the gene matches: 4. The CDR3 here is CASSELGTDNEKLFF. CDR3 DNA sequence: TGTGCCAGCAGTGAATTGGGGACAGATAATGAAAAACTGTTTTTT.

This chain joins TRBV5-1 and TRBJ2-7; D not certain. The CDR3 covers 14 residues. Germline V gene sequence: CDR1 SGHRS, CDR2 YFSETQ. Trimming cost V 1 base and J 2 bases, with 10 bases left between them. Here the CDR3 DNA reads TGCGCCAGCAGCTTGACTGATTCTACCTACGAGCAGTACTTC. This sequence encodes CASSLTDSTYEQYF. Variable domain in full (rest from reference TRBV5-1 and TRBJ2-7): KAGVTQTPRYLIKTRGQQVTLSCSPISGHRSVSWYQQTPGQGLQFLFEYFSETQRNKGNFPGRFSGRQFSNSRSEMNVSTLELGDSALYLCASSLTDSTYEQYFGPGTRLTVT.

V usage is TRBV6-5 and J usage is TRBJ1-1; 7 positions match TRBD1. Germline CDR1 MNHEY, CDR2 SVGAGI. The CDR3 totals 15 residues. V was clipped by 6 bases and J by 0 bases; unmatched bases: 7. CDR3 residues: CASRTRTGLNTEAFF. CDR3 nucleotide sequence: TGTGCCAGCAGAACTAGGACAGGTTTGAACACTGAAGCTTTCTTT.

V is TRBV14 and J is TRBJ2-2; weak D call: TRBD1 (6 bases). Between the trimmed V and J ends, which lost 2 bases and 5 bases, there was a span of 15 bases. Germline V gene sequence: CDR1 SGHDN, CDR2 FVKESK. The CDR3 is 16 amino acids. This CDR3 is CASSQRMSQGTGELFF. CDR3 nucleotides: TGTGCCAGCAGCCAAAGAATGAGCCAGGGGACCGGGGAGCTGTTTTTT.

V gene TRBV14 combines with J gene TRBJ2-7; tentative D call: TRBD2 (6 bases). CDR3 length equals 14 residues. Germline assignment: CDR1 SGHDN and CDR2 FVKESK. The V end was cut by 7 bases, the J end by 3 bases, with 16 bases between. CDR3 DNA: TGTGCCAGCAATCCCGCGGGGTTGCTCTACGAGCAGTACTTC. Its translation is CASNPAGLLYEQYF.

The CDR3 DNA is TGTGCCAGCAGCCTCACGGGGGGGCTAGCCAAAAACATTCAGTACTTC. Translated, it gives CASSLTGGLAKNIQYF. This chain connects TRBV11-2 to TRBJ2-4; 8 bases fit TRBD2. The CDR3 totals 16 residues. The V gene's germline CDR1 is SGHAT and CDR2 FQNNGV. V was clipped by 5 bases and J by 0 bases; unmatched bases: 6. The variable domain in full, with the rest retrieved from reference TRBV11-2 and TRBJ2-4, is EAGVAQSPRYKIIEKRQSVAFWCNPISGHATLYWYQQILGQGPKLLIQFQNNGVVDDSQLPKDRFSAERLKGVDSTLKIQPAKLEDSAVYLCASSLTGGLAKNIQYFGAGTRLSVL.

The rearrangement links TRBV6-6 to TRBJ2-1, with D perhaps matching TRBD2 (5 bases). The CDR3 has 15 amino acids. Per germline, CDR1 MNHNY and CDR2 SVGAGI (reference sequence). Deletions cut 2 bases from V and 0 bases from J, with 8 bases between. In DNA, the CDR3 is TGTGCCAGCAGTTACAGCGGAGCCTCCTACAATGAGCAGTTCTTC. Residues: CASSYSGASYNEQFF.

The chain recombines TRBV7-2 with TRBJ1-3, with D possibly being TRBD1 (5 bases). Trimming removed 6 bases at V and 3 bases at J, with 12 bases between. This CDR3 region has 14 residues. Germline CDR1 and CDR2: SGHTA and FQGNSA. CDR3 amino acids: CASRLAGLGNTIYF. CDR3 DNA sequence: TGTGCCAGCAGGCTTGCGGGACTTGGAAACACCATATATTTT.

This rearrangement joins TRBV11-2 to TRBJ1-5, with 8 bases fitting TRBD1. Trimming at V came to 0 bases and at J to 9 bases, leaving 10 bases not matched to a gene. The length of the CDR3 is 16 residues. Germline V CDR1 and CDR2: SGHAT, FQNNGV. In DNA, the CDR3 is TGTGCCAGCAGCTTAGAGACAGGGGCGTTCTCCGGGCCCCAGCATTTT. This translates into CASSLETGAFSGPQHF.

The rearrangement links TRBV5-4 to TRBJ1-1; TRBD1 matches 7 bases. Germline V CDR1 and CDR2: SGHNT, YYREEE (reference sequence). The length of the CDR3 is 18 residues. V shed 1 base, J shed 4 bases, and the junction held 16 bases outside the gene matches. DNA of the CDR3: TGTGCCAGCAGCTTGTACCCCGGGACAGTGCCCCTTGGCACTGAAGCTTTCTTT. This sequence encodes CASSLYPGTVPLGTEAFF.

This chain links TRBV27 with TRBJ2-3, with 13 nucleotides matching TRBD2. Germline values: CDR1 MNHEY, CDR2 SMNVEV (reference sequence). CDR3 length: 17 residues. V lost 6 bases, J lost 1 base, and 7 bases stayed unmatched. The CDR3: CASSRRGLAGGTDTQYF. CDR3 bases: TGTGCCAGCAGCCGACGTGGACTAGCGGGGGGCACAGATACGCAGTATTTT.

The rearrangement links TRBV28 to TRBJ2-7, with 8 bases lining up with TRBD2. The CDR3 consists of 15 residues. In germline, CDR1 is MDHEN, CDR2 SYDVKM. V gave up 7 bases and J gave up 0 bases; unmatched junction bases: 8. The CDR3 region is CASKDLAGHSYEQYF. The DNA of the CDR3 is TGTGCCAGCAAAGATCTAGCGGGCCACTCCTACGAGCAGTACTTC.

CDR3 region: CASSGSGTGTDTQYF. DNA of the CDR3: TGTGCCAGCAGCGGTAGCGGGACCGGCACAGATACGCAGTATTTT. The chain combines TRBV7-9 with TRBJ2-3; TRBD2 agrees at 8 bases. With V trimmed by 5 bases and J by 1 base, 5 bases remained unmatched. The CDR3 loop spans 15 amino acids. CDR1 is SEHNR and CDR2 is FQNEAQ in the germline V gene (reference sequence).

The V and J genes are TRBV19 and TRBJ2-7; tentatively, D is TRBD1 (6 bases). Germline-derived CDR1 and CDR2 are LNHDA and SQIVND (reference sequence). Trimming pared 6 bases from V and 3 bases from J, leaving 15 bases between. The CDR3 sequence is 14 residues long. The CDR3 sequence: CASSARQAVYEQYF. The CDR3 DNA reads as TGTGCCAGTAGCGCCAGACAGGCGGTCTACGAGCAGTACTTC.

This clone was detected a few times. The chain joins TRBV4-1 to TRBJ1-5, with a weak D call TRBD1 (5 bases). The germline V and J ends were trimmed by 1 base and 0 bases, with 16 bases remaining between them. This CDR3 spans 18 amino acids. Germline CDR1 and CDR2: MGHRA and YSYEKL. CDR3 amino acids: CASSQGAKGLYSNQPQHF. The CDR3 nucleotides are TGCGCCAGCAGCCAAGGGGCCAAGGGGTTGTATAGCAATCAGCCCCAGCATTTT.

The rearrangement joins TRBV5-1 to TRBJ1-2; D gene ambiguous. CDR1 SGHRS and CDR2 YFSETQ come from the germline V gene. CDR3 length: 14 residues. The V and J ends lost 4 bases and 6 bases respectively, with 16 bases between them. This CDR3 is CASSPAGDRDGYTF. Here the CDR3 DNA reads TGCGCCAGCAGCCCGGCGGGAGACCGTGATGGCTACACCTTC.

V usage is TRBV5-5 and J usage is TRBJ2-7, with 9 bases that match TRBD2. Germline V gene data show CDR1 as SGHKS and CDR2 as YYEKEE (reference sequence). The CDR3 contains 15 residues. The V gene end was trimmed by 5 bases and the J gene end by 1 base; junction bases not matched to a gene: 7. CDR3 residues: CASRSTSGSSYEQYF. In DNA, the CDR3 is TGTGCCAGCAGATCGACTAGCGGATCTTCCTACGAGCAGTACTTC.

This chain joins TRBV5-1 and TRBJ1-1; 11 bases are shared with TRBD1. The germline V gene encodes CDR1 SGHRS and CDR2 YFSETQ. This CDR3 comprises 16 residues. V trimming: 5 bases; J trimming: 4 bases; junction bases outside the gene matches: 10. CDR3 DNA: TGCGCCAGCAGGGAGGGACAGGGGGGAATCGGCACTGAAGCTTTCTTT. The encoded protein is CASREGQGGIGTEAFF.

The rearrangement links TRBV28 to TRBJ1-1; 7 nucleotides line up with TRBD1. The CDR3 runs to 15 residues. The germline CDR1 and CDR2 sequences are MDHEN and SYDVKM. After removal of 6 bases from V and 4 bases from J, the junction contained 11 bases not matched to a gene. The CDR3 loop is CASSTNRGFPTEAFF. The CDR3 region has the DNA TGTGCCAGCAGCACAAACAGGGGTTTCCCCACTGAAGCTTTCTTT.

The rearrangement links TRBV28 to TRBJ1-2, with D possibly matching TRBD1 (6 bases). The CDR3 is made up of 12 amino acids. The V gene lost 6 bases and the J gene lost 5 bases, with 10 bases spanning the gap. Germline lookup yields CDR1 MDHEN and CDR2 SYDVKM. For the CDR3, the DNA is TGTGCCAGCAGAACAGGGTTTTATGGCTACACCTTC. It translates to CASRTGFYGYTF.

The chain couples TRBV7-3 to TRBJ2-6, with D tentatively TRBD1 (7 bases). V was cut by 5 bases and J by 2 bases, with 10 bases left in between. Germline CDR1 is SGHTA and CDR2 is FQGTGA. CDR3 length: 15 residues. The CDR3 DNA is TGTGCCAGCAGCCCAGGGGGGACTGGGGCCAACGTCCTGACTTTC. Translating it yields CASSPGGTGANVLTF.